A selection of T cell receptor beta chains follows, all from one sample in a study of Ad26.COV2.S vaccination and SARS-CoV-2 variants. Generated by immunoSEQ multiplex PCR, the TCRdb table keeps only in-frame clones and is missing some. The sample carries 380,000 or so clones, roughly 80% recorded once. Sequences were derived from peripheral blood, sampled in a trial of Ad26.COV2.S vaccine versus placebo. Receptors originate from a person between 18 and 65 years old who received the Ad26.COV2.S COVID-19 vaccine or a placebo. The CDR3 runs from the conserved cysteine through the conserved F or W. Fields, in order: CDR3 length, V gene, D gene, clone size, J gene, CDR3 protein, CDR3 DNA. The D gene is left open where the match is weak. Some rows mark clone size as missing; the rest say once, few, many or name a class of expanded clone.

length: 15; V: TRBV27; D: TRBD1; size: NA; J: TRBJ1-5; CDR3: CASSAGQALNQPQHF; DNA: TGTGCCAGCAGTGCGGGACAGGCCCTTAATCAGCCCCAGCATTTT
length: 16; V: TRBV7-2; D: NA; size: NA; J: TRBJ1-6; CDR3: CASSSEPAGQNSPLHF; DNA: TGTGCCAGCAGCTCCGAACCGGCAGGGCAAAATTCACCCCTCCACTTT
length: 14; V: TRBV19; D: NA; size: NA; J: TRBJ1-5; CDR3: CASSIDAGNQPQHF; DNA: TGTGCCAGTAGTATAGATGCGGGGAATCAGCCCCAGCATTTT
length: 11; V: TRBV12-3/TRBV12-4; D: NA; size: once; J: TRBJ1-1; CDR3: CASSLRGTAFF; DNA: TGTGCCAGCAGTTTGAGAGGGACCGCTTTCTTT
length: 15; V: TRBV7-2; D: NA; size: NA; J: TRBJ2-6; CDR3: CASSSGGTGANVLTF; DNA: TGTGCCAGCAGCTCCGGGGGAACTGGGGCCAACGTCCTGACTTTC
length: 17; V: TRBV3-1/TRBV3-2; D: TRBD2; size: NA; J: TRBJ2-5; CDR3: CASSQVNFGGADETQYF; DNA: TGTGCCAGCAGCCAAGTTAACTTCGGGGGGGCCGATGAGACCCAGTACTTC
length: 15; V: TRBV5-1; D: NA; size: NA; J: TRBJ1-3; CDR3: CASSLAGYGGDTIYF; DNA: TGCGCCAGCAGCTTGGCAGGGTATGGTGGAGACACCATATATTTT
length: 15; V: TRBV9; D: TRBD1; size: NA; J: TRBJ2-7; CDR3: CASSAGGQGVGEQYF; DNA: TGTGCCAGCAGCGCGGGAGGACAGGGGGTGGGCGAGCAGTACTTC
length: 14; V: TRBV2; D: TRBD2; size: NA; J: TRBJ2-1; CDR3: CASSGLAGDNEQFF; DNA: TGTGCCAGCTCCGGACTAGCGGGGGACAATGAGCAGTTCTTC
length: 17; V: TRBV4-2; D: TRBD2; size: NA; J: TRBJ2-1; CDR3: CASSQDPSGVVHNEQFF; DNA: TGTGCCAGCAGCCAAGATCCGAGCGGGGTGGTCCACAATGAGCAGTTCTTC
length: 15; V: TRBV5-1; D: TRBD2; size: NA; J: TRBJ2-7; CDR3: CASSAYSGSSYEQYF; DNA: TGCGCCAGCAGCGCCTATAGCGGGAGCTCCTACGAGCAGTACTTC
length: 11; V: TRBV20-1; D: NA; size: once; J: TRBJ2-3; CDR3: CSANPTDTQYF; DNA: TGCAGTGCCAACCCAACAGATACGCAGTATTTT
length: 13; V: TRBV12-5; D: TRBD1; size: NA; J: TRBJ2-5; CDR3: CASGLGQQETQYF; DNA: TGTGCTAGTGGCCTGGGACAGCAAGAGACCCAGTACTTC
length: 15; V: TRBV6-5; D: NA; size: once; J: TRBJ1-5; CDR3: CASRRGGSDNQPQHF; DNA: TGTGCCAGCAGGAGGGGGGGCTCCGACAATCAGCCCCAGCATTTT
length: 16; V: TRBV6-6; D: TRBD1; size: NA; J: TRBJ2-2; CDR3: CASSYSTRGSTGELFF; DNA: TGTGCCAGCAGTTACTCGACCAGGGGGAGTACCGGGGAGCTGTTTTTT
length: 13; V: TRBV24-1; D: TRBD2; size: few; J: TRBJ2-7; CDR3: CATTSGTSYEQYF; DNA: TGTGCCACAACCTCCGGGACTAGCTACGAGCAGTACTTC
length: 13; V: TRBV7-9; D: NA; size: NA; J: TRBJ2-7; CDR3: CASSLWTNYEQYF; DNA: TGTGCCAGCAGCCTCTGGACTAACTACGAGCAGTACTTC
length: 13; V: TRBV5-1; D: NA; size: NA; J: TRBJ1-2; CDR3: CASSLGQAHGYTF; DNA: TGCGCCAGCAGCTTGGGTCAGGCTCATGGCTACACCTTC
length: 11; V: TRBV6-4; D: NA; size: once; J: TRBJ2-1; CDR3: CASSDGTEQFF; DNA: TGTGCCAGCAGTGACGGCACTGAGCAGTTCTTC
length: 12; V: TRBV6-5; D: NA; size: once; J: TRBJ1-1; CDR3: CASRRGDGPAFF; DNA: TGTGCCAGCAGAAGGGGGGATGGGCCAGCTTTCTTT
length: 16; V: TRBV19; D: NA; size: once; J: TRBJ1-5; CDR3: CASSTPDRRSNQPQHF; DNA: TGTGCCAGTAGTACACCAGACAGGAGGAGCAATCAGCCCCAGCATTTT
length: 14; V: TRBV6-5; D: NA; size: NA; J: TRBJ1-2; CDR3: CASSYSPGQRLILF; DNA: TGTGCCAGCAGTTACTCACCCGGACAGCGCCTAATCCTCTTC